This T cell receptor beta chain stems from a study of cytomegalovirus exposure and HLA in healthy donors. Study in general: From donors who were HLA-typed, an early data release held about 89 million unique TCRs.

The primer mix had 60 Vbeta and 13 Jbeta primers. Assay: immunoSEQ multiplex PCR; the TCRdb copy retains only in-frame clones and omits some. The profile shows about 82,000 clones, roughly four fifths of them singletons. Looked up from germline, CDR1 is MGHRA and CDR2 is YSYEKL. The germline V and J ends were trimmed by 1 base and 6 bases, with 10 bases remaining between them. The CDR3 has 14 amino acids. A remark on this clone: The antigen is unknown.

Overall study findings and caveats: Cytomegalovirus status was reportedly diagnosed by the classifier with high sensitivity and specificity.

This rearrangement joins TRBV4-1 to TRBJ1-5; TRBD1 is a possible D gene (5 bases). The sequencing sample was made of PBMCs. The TCR sequence derives from a human donor in good health. CDR3 sequence reads: CASSQVREGQPQHF. The CDR3 DNA sequence: TGCGCCAGCAGCCAAGTCAGGGAGGGTCAGCCCCAGCATTTT.